A single sample is the source of the 29 T cell receptor beta chains below, sequenced in a study of T cells after yellow fever vaccination. Via MiXCR, TCRdb re-called the 5' RACE reads, giving one row per CDR3 protein. Of a few hundred thousand distinct CDR3 sequences in the sample, about a sixth were seen once. The sequencing here drew on PBMCs, taken 5 to 6 days after the first yellow fever vaccination. Receptors were obtained from a young man who received the YFV17D yellow fever vaccine.

This clonotype came up a few times. The chain recombines TRBV20-1 with TRBJ1-1; 7 nucleotides align to TRBD1. J gave up 6 bases and V 4 bases, and 8 bases lay outside the gene matches. The CDR3 totals 13 residues. Germline assignment: CDR1 DFQATT and CDR2 SNEGSKA (reference sequence). The CDR3 nucleotides are TGCAGTGCTACGAGTCAGGGGGAGGCTGAAGCTTTCTTT. Its translation is CSATSQGEAEAFF.

This clonotype has a handful of counts. The junction differs from germline at one of its ends, possibly a read error. The gene calls are TRBV2 and TRBJ2-5; a possible D gene is TRBD1 (6 bases). There are 11 residues in the CDR3. Germline CDR1 reads SNHLY; CDR2 reads FYNNEI. The CDR3 DNA follows: TGTGCCAGCAGTGAGGGGGCCCCAAAGGGCTTC. Protein product: CASSEGAPKGF.

The chain employs TRBV19 and TRBJ1-5; D might be TRBD1 (6 bases). Trimming left V 5 bases short and J 6 bases short, with 17 bases between. The CDR3 has 15 residues. Germline V gene lookup returns CDR1 LNHDA and CDR2 SQIVND (reference sequence). The CDR3 coding sequence is TGTGCCAGTAGTGCCCTCCAGGGGATCGGTCAGCCCCAGCATTTT. Amino acids: CASSALQGIGQPQHF.

This clonotype was counted a few times. The chain couples TRBV24-1 to TRBJ1-5; 7 bases fit TRBD1. With 3 bases clipped from V and 2 bases from J, the junction kept 12 bases outside the gene matches. Germline CDR1 and CDR2: KGHDR and SFDVKD. The CDR3 has 18 amino acids. In DNA, the CDR3 is TGTGCCACCAGTGATCTGGAGCCGAGACAGGGTTGCAATCAGCCCCAGCATTTT. This sequence encodes CATSDLEPRQGCNQPQHF.

There are a few counts of this clonotype. CDR3 in amino acids: CAIGGIADQPQHF. For the CDR3, the DNA is TGTGCCATCGGGGGGATTGCCGATCAGCCCCAGCATTTT. This chain connects TRBV7-9 to TRBJ1-5, with D tentatively TRBD1 (5 bases). CDR1 SEHNR and CDR2 FQNEAQ come from the germline V gene (reference sequence). This CDR3 comprises 13 residues. Trimming removed 10 bases from V and 5 bases from J, with 15 bases in between.

This clonotype was seen a handful of times. The CDR3 DNA is TGTGCCAGCAGTTACAACCAGGGTGGAGGCTACACCTTC. Its translation is CASSYNQGGGYTF. J is TRBJ1-2 and V is TRBV6-5; D might be TRBD1 (5 bases). Germline CDR1 MNHEY, CDR2 SVGAGI. CDR3 length equals 13 residues. Trimming pared 2 bases from V and 8 bases from J, leaving 12 bases between.

The rearrangement links TRBV10-3 to TRBJ2-5; weak D call: TRBD1 (5 bases). Per germline, CDR1 ENHRY and CDR2 SYGVKD. Between the trimmed V and J ends, which lost 3 bases and 0 bases, there was a span of 11 bases. This CDR3 contains 15 residues. CDR3 DNA: TGTGCCATCAGTGATGTAGGGGATAACCAAGAGACCCAGTACTTC. It yields the protein CAISDVGDNQETQYF.

This clonotype was recorded many times. The rearrangement uses TRBV12-3 or TRBV12-4 and TRBJ1-5; maybe TRBD1 (5 bases). This CDR3 contains 13 residues. Trimming cost V 3 bases and J 5 bases, with 8 bases left between them. The CDR3 nucleotides read TGTGCCAGCAGTTTTGCGGGGGATCAGCCCCAGCATTTT. As protein: CASSFAGDQPQHF.

This clonotype appeared many times. A junction boundary mismatches the germline segment, possibly from a read error. The rearrangement uses TRBV7-9 and TRBJ2-3; the D is unclear. This CDR3 comprises 12 residues. CDR1 is SEHNR and CDR2 is FQNEAQ in the germline V gene (reference sequence). The CDR3 here is CASSFAGDTQYF. CDR3 DNA: TGCGCCAGCAGCTTTGCTGGAGATACGCAGTATTTT. The complete variable domain, with remaining parts taken from reference TRBV7-9 and TRBJ2-3, reads DTGVSQNPRHKITKRGQNVTFRCDPISEHNRLYWYRQTLGQGPEFLTYFQNEAQLEKSRLLSDRFSAERPKGSFSTLEIQRTEQGDSAMYLCASSFAGDTQYFGPGTRLTVL.

This clonotype has more than one count but fewer than ten. This sequence joins TRBV6-7 and TRBJ2-2; TRBD2 matches at 8 bases. TRBV6-7 is designated an ORF whose function remains uncertain. This CDR3 comprises 16 residues. V lost 7 bases, J lost 3 bases, and 10 bases stayed unmatched. Here the CDR3 reads CASTARGGLDTGELFF. The CDR3 bases are TGTGCCAGCACCGCACGGGGGGGGCTGGACACCGGGGAGCTGTTTTTT.

The rearrangement links TRBV6-5 to TRBJ2-5, with TRBD2 matching over 8 bases. CDR1 is MNHEY and CDR2 is SVGAGI in the germline V gene. The CDR3 covers 15 residues. The V and J ends lost 0 bases and 5 bases, in that order; junction bases with no gene match: 5. The CDR3 protein is CASSYSGLGVETQYF. The CDR3 DNA reads as TGTGCCAGCAGTTACTCGGGACTAGGGGTGGAGACCCAGTACTTC.

The chain uses TRBV7-8 and TRBJ2-7, with D possibly matching TRBD2 (7 bases). The V end lost 5 bases, the J end lost 7 bases, and 12 bases lay between the germline ends. CDR1 is SGHVS, CDR2 FQNEAQ, per germline. The CDR3 has 12 amino acids. CDR3 DNA sequence: TGTGCCAGCAGCCACAAGGGGGGGGAGCAGTACTTC. Protein: CASSHKGGEQYF.

Only a few counts were recorded for this clonotype. The chain employs TRBV7-6 and TRBJ1-1; 7 bases match TRBD1. The CDR3 spans 15 residues. The trim removed 6 bases at V and 1 base at J, leaving 8 bases unmatched. Germline CDR1 reads SGHVS; CDR2 reads FNYEAQ. In DNA form, the CDR3 reads TGTGCCAGCAGTTTTTACCGGGACAGGAACACTGAAGCTTTCTTT. It yields the protein CASSFYRDRNTEAFF.

This clonotype has just a few counts. The chain carries TRBV20-1 and TRBJ2-7, with unresolved D. With 1 base removed from V and 4 bases from J, the gap between germline ends came to 8 bases. Germline V lookup: CDR1 DFQATT, CDR2 SNEGSKA (reference sequence). The CDR3 runs 12 residues. As DNA, the CDR3 is TGCAGTGCTAGAGTAAACGAGTACGAGCAGTACGTC. Residues: CSARVNEYEQYV.

This clonotype was counted at least ten times. The J gene is TRBJ2-1, the V gene TRBV12-3 or TRBV12-4; 9 nucleotides agree with TRBD1. V shed 5 bases, J shed 2 bases, and the junction held 1 base outside the gene matches. CDR3 length equals 14 residues. The CDR3 sequence: CASSRTGAYNEQFF. The CDR3, as DNA: TGTGCCAGCAGTCGGACAGGGGCCTACAATGAGCAGTTCTTC.

The V call is TRBV7-3, the J call TRBJ2-3; D tentatively fits TRBD1 or TRBD2 (6 bases each). Germline V gene lookup returns CDR1 SGHTA and CDR2 FQGTGA. V shed 1 base and J shed 5 bases, with 16 bases lying between them. The CDR3 covers 16 residues. CDR3 in amino acids: CASSLMGGAGKDTQYF. The CDR3 region has the DNA TGTGCCAGCAGCTTAATGGGGGGCGCCGGGAAAGATACGCAGTATTTT.

The chain employs TRBV4-1 and TRBJ2-5; 7 bases agree with TRBD1. V dropped 3 bases and J dropped 2; count of bases not matched to a gene: 6. The CDR3 has 15 residues. CDR1 is MGHRA and CDR2 is YSYEKL in the germline V gene. The CDR3: CASSHSRQGQETQYF. The CDR3, as DNA: TGCGCCAGCAGCCACTCCCGACAGGGTCAAGAGACCCAGTACTTC.

A few counts support this clonotype. The gene calls are TRBV9 and TRBJ1-1; D might be TRBD1 (6 bases). The CDR3 length is 15 residues. Germline V CDR1 and CDR2: SGDLS, YYNGEE. Trimming took 2 bases from V and 1 from J, leaving 12 bases between them. The DNA for the CDR3 is TGTGCCAGCAGCGTCTCCGCGACAGGGAACACTGAAGCTTTCTTT. It specifies CASSVSATGNTEAFF.

The rearrangement links TRBV4-2 to TRBJ2-5, with D perhaps matching TRBD2 (5 bases). Germline CDR1 is LGHNA and CDR2 is YNFKEQ. This CDR3 comprises 12 residues. The V end lost 3 bases, the J end lost 4 bases, and 6 bases lay between the germline ends. The CDR3 region is CASSHAGETQYF. CDR3 coding DNA: TGTGCCAGCAGCCATGCGGGAGAGACCCAGTACTTC.

This clonotype was seen a handful of times. The chain couples TRBV7-6 to TRBJ2-1; 10 positions match TRBD2. In germline, CDR1 is SGHVS, CDR2 FNYEAQ. This CDR3 has 18 residues. Trimming took 5 bases from V and 2 from J; bases not matched to a gene: 12. The CDR3 loop reads CASSHTGVLAGAYNEQFF. In DNA form, the CDR3 reads TGTGCCAGCAGCCACACGGGGGTCCTAGCGGGGGCCTACAATGAGCAGTTCTTC. The complete variable domain, with remaining parts taken from reference TRBV7-6 and TRBJ2-1, reads GAGVSQSPRYKVTKRGQDVALRCDPISGHVSLYWYRQALGQGPEFLTYFNYEAQQDKSGLPNDRFSAERPEGSISTLTIQRTEQRDSAMYRCASSHTGVLAGAYNEQFFGPGTRLTVL.

The V gene is TRBV20-1, the J gene TRBJ2-7; TRBD1 matches 9 bases. The length of the CDR3 is 14 residues. Per the germline V gene, CDR1 is DFQATT and CDR2 is SNEGSKA (reference sequence). With 6 bases clipped from V and 4 bases from J, the junction kept 10 bases outside the gene matches. The CDR3 reads CSATPGTGTYEQYV. The CDR3 coding sequence is TGCAGTGCCACCCCCGGGACAGGGACATACGAGCAGTACGTC.

This chain links TRBV15 with TRBJ2-5; TRBD1 or TRBD2 may be the D gene (7 bases each). Trimming shortened V by 2 bases and J by 5 bases, and 15 bases separated the two germline ends. The CDR3 is 15 residues long. Germline V gene lookup returns CDR1 LNHNV and CDR2 YYDKDF (reference sequence). CDR3 in DNA: TGTGCCACCAGCAGATTTCAGGGGGAGGGGGAGACCCAGTACTTC. It is translated as CATSRFQGEGETQYF.

This clonotype was picked up many times. The V call is TRBV11-2, the J call TRBJ1-5; a weak D match, TRBD1 (5 bases). The CDR3 runs to 16 residues. Germline V gives CDR1 SGHAT, CDR2 FQNNGV. V lost 3 bases and J 2 bases, leaving 14 bases between the germline ends. The CDR3 sequence: CASSFCGGMGNQPQHF. CDR3 DNA sequence: TGTGCCAGCAGCTTCTGTGGGGGGATGGGCAATCAGCCCCAGCATTTT. Full variable domain (remainder filled in from reference TRBV11-2 and TRBJ1-5): EAGVAQSPRYKIIEKRQSVAFWCNPISGHATLYWYQQILGQGPKLLIQFQNNGVVDDSQLPKDRFSAERLKGVDSTLKIQPAKLEDSAVYLCASSFCGGMGNQPQHFGDGTRLSIL.

This clonotype showed up just a few times. The CDR3 reads CASSRSRAAAYGYTF. The DNA of the CDR3 is TGCGCCAGCAGCCGCAGCAGGGCTGCGGCCTATGGCTACACCTTC. The V and J genes are TRBV4-3 and TRBJ1-2; D possibly corresponds to TRBD1 (5 bases). The V end was cut by 4 bases, the J end by 4 bases, with 16 bases between. CDR1 is LGHNA, CDR2 YSLEER, per germline. The CDR3 loop spans 15 amino acids.

Only a few counts were recorded for this clonotype. The chain has TRBV4-1 and TRBJ1-5; a weak D match, TRBD1 (6 bases). This CDR3 has 17 amino acids. CDR1 is MGHRA, CDR2 YSYEKL, per germline. Trimming took off 0 bases at V and 1 base at J, with 13 bases between the two ends. DNA of the CDR3: TGCGCCAGCAGCCAAGAAACAGGGTGGAGGAGCAATCAGCCCCAGCATTTT. Protein sequence: CASSQETGWRSNQPQHF.

This clonotype was recorded a few times. This chain joins TRBV2 and TRBJ2-3; D may be TRBD1 (6 bases). The CDR3 is made up of 14 amino acids. The ends were cut back, 2 bases at V and 10 bases at J, with 16 bases in the middle. Looked up from germline, CDR1 is SNHLY and CDR2 is FYNNEI. CDR3 sequence reads: CASSEQALQGSQYF. The CDR3 DNA sequence: TGTGCCAGCAGTGAACAGGCCCTTCAGGGGTCGCAGTATTTT. The entire variable domain, with the rest obtained from reference TRBV2 and TRBJ2-3, is as follows: EPEVTQTPSHQVTQMGQEVILRCVPISNHLYFYWYRQILGQKVEFLVSFYNNEISEKSEIFDDQFSVERPDGSNFTLKIRSTKLEDSAMYFCASSEQALQGSQYFGPGTRLTVL.

This clonotype was recorded once. V is TRBV6-1 and J is TRBJ1-2; unclear D gene. Germline V CDR1 and CDR2: MNHNS, SASEGT. This CDR3 has 13 residues. V lost 8 bases and J 0 bases, leaving 10 bases between the germline ends. CDR3 protein: CASGVGTNYGYTF. In DNA, the CDR3 is TGTGCCAGCGGGGTCGGGACTAACTATGGCTACACCTTC.

This clonotype was observed a few times. This chain connects TRBV4-1 to TRBJ2-1, with D possibly TRBD2 on 6 matching bases. Germline V gene data show CDR1 as MGHRA and CDR2 as YSYEKL. Trimming pared 4 bases from V and 10 bases from J, leaving 14 bases between. CDR3 size: 13 residues. The CDR3 sequence: CASSRQWRGEQFF. The CDR3, as DNA: TGCGCCAGCAGCCGCCAATGGCGGGGCGAGCAGTTCTTC.

The chain joins TRBV5-1 to TRBJ1-1; D not resolved. V lost 7 bases and J lost 1, with 14 bases in between. The CDR3 consists of 14 residues. In germline, CDR1 is SGHRS, CDR2 YFSETQ. The CDR3: CASGVGNANTEAFF. The CDR3 DNA reads TGCGCCAGCGGAGTAGGGAACGCGAACACTGAAGCTTTCTTT.